The present T cell receptor (beta chain) was sequenced within a study of blood T cell repertoires in COVID-19. Overall study context: Spain, Italy and the United States supplied samples that represented acute and convalescent COVID-19.

Individuals drawn from about two dozen US areas were roughly 18 to 95 years old. Libraries were prepared by immunoSEQ multiplex PCR; TCRdb keeps only in-frame clonotypes and omits some of them. The data contain 200,000 to 250,000 clones, roughly 89% of them singletons. V shed 0 bases, J shed 7 bases, and the junction held 5 bases outside the gene matches. Per the germline V gene, CDR1 is LNHNV and CDR2 is YYDKDF (reference sequence). The CDR3 totals 14 residues. The specimen sequenced was PBMCs or T cells enriched from blood (not recorded which). V usage is TRBV15 and J usage is TRBJ1-1, with TRBD1 matching 7 bases. This receptor was identified in a woman between 25 and 40 years old who had recovered from COVID-19. CDR3 amino acids: CATSRDKGAVEAFF. For the CDR3, the DNA is TGTGCCACCAGCAGAGATAAGGGGGCAGTTGAAGCTTTCTTT.